This paragraph reports one T cell receptor beta chain. The antigen is undetermined. The entry originates in a study of PD-1 blockade in classical Hodgkin lymphoma. The study, taken as a whole, reports: Partial responders and progressors had significantly lower baseline TCR diversity.

Each and every patient relapsed after autologous stem cell transplantation, and patients got differing brentuximab vedotin exposure. Germline V lookup: CDR1 MNHEY, CDR2 SMNVEV (reference sequence). The CDR3 consists of 15 residues. V was pared by 10 bases and J by 6 bases, with 13 bases of the junction left unmatched. Method: immunoSEQ multiplex PCR; TCRdb's copy keeps in-frame clones and lacks some. The sample holds tens of thousands of clones, around 73% seen once. The sequences come from peripheral blood mononuclear cells (PBMCs), collected before the second cycle of nivolumab. V gene TRBV27 combines with J gene TRBJ2-1; 9 bases are shared with TRBD1. This sequence was found in a human donor with classical Hodgkin lymphoma. CDR3 DNA: TGTGCCACCACCGGGGGGACGACAGGGGGCAATGAGCAGTTCTTC. Its translation is CATTGGTTGGNEQFF.